Here is one T cell receptor beta chain with its context. Produced via immunoSEQ multiplex PCR; TCRdb's table is partial and in-frame only. The sample holds some 130,000 clones, 75% to 90% seen once. This record belongs to a study of blood T cell repertoires in COVID-19. The CDR3 runs 18 residues. V was pared by 3 bases and J by 0 bases, with 8 bases of the junction left unmatched. Germline V CDR1 and CDR2: SGHRS, YFSETQ. The specimen was peripheral blood. This receptor was identified in a human donor in a cohort sampled during active COVID-19. The rearrangement links TRBV5-1 to TRBJ2-1, with 11 bases lining up with TRBD2. The CDR3 loop reads CASSYHSGRASSYNEQFF. Here the CDR3 DNA reads TGCGCCAGCAGCTACCATAGCGGGAGGGCCAGCTCCTACAATGAGCAGTTCTTC.